The clone carrying this T cell receptor (beta chain) was counted at least ten times. Its antigen is undetermined. These data are taken from a study of Graves' ophthalmopathy and Graves' hyperthyroidism. Study conclusions and caveats: Blood samples also showed most expanded thyroid clonotypes exceeding 0.001 frequency.

The CDR3 loop spans 14 amino acids. Trimming took 5 bases from V and 2 from J, leaving 10 bases between them. CDR1 SGHAT and CDR2 FQNNGV come from the germline V gene. TCR beta CDR3 regions were amplified from RNA transcripts. First-round RT-PCR with HTBI primers preceded a second-round multiplex PCR. TCRdb itself ran the multiplex PCR reads through MiXCR, one entry per CDR3 protein. The repertoire holds hundreds of thousands of distinct CDR3 sequences, with about a fifth as singletons. Aged 18 to 65, the patients with hyperthyroidism had under 2 months' duration and were newly diagnosed. Diagnosis used clinical symptoms, serum thyroxine, TRAb, thyroid ultrasound and orbital computed tomography. PBMCs had their origin in fresh peripheral blood (approximately 10 ml).

Material for sequencing was peripheral blood. The chain carries TRBV11-2 and TRBJ1-5, with D unclear. The sequence was collected from a woman aged 18-29 years with stable Graves' hyperthyroidism. Some clones in this sample may be carry-over from other donors' samples. CDR3 amino acids: CASSLDPGNQPQHF. The CDR3 nucleotides read TGTGCCAGCAGCCTCGACCCGGGCAATCAGCCCCAGCATTTT. The full variable domain, with the rest looked up from reference TRBV11-2 and TRBJ1-5, is EAGVAQSPRYKIIEKRQSVAFWCNPISGHATLYWYQQILGQGPKLLIQFQNNGVVDDSQLPKDRFSAERLKGVDSTLKIQPAKLEDSAVYLCASSLDPGNQPQHFGDGTRLSIL.